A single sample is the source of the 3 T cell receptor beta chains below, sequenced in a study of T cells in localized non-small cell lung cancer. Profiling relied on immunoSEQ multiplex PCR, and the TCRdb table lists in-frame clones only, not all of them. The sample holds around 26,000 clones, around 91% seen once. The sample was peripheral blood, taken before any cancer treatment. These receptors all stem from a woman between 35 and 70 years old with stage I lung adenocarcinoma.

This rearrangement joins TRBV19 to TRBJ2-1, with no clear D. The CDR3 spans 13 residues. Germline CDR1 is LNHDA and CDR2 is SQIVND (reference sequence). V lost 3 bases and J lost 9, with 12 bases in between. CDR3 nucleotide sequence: TGTGCCAGTAGTATTACGCAGAGGACTGAGCAGTTCTTC. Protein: CASSITQRTEQFF.

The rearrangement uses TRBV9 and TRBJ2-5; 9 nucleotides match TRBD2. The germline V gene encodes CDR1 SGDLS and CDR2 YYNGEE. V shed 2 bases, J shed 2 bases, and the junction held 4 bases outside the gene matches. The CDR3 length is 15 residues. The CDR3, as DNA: TGTGCCAGCAGCGTCGGACTAGCGCAACAAGAGACCCAGTACTTC. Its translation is CASSVGLAQQETQYF.

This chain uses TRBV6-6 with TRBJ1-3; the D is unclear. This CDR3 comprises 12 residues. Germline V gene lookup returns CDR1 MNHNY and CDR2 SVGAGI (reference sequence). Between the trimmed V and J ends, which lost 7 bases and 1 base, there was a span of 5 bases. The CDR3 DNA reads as TGTGCCAGCACCTCGTCTGGAAACACCATATATTTT. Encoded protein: CASTSSGNTIYF.